A single sample gave rise to the 14 T cell receptor beta chains below, sequenced in a study of T cells in Graves' hyperthyroidism and ophthalmopathy. Amplification of TCR beta CDR3 regions used RNA as the template. The primer set for the first-round RT-PCR of the TCR CDR3 was HTBI. TCRdb re-derived calls from the multiplex PCR reads in MiXCR, one entry per CDR3 protein. The sample contains 370,000 or so distinct CDR3 sequences, less than 20% of which appear only once. Material: blood. Receptors were obtained from a woman under 30 with Graves' hyperthyroidism that later progressed to Graves' ophthalmopathy.

The V call is TRBV19, the J call TRBJ2-5; D not resolved. V lost 3 bases, J lost 1 base, and 12 bases lay in between. The germline CDR1 and CDR2 sequences are LNHDA and SQIVND (reference sequence). CDR3 length equals 15 residues. In DNA, the CDR3 is TGTGCCAGTAGTATCAGGCAGGCAGCCCAAGAGACCCAGTACTTC. Protein product: CASSIRQAAQETQYF.

The sample holds many counts of this clonotype. The genes are TRBV6-2 or TRBV6-3 and TRBJ2-1, with 14 bases identical to TRBD2. V dropped 5 bases and J dropped 5; count of bases not matched to a gene: 5. The CDR3 runs 16 residues. CDR1 and CDR2 from the germline V gene are MNHEY and SVGEGT. The CDR3, as DNA: TGTGCCAGCAGTAACCCGGGACTAGCGGGAGACAATGAGCAGTTCTTC. Amino acids: CASSNPGLAGDNEQFF.

This clonotype was observed at least ten times. The rearrangement links TRBV27 to TRBJ2-1, with 8 bases matching TRBD2. Looked up from germline, CDR1 is MNHEY and CDR2 is SMNVEV (reference sequence). The ends lost 8 bases at V and 5 bases at J; junction bases unmatched: 2. CDR3 size: 12 residues. CDR3 amino acids: CASGLANNEQFF. In DNA form, the CDR3 reads TGTGCCAGCGGACTAGCCAACAATGAGCAGTTCTTC.

This clonotype was observed many times. The chain joins TRBV27 to TRBJ2-7; 11 positions match TRBD2. V lost 2 bases to trimming and J lost 4 bases; unmatched junction nucleotides: 4. CDR3 length: 15 residues. Germline V gene sequence: CDR1 MNHEY, CDR2 SMNVEV (reference sequence). DNA of the CDR3: TGTGCCAGCAGTTTAGGGACTAGCGGACTTTACGAGCAGTACTTC. It yields the protein CASSLGTSGLYEQYF.

This clonotype showed up many times. The V gene is TRBV12-3 or TRBV12-4, the J gene TRBJ2-2, with TRBD1 identical over 7 bases. Unmatched junction bases numbered 10, after V lost 5 bases and J lost 4 bases. The CDR3 covers 16 residues. CDR3 loop: CASSQMGGQATGELFF. The DNA for the CDR3 is TGTGCCAGCAGTCAGATGGGCGGACAGGCCACCGGGGAGCTGTTTTTT.

This chain links TRBV2 with TRBJ2-7; 13 bases fit TRBD2. From germline, CDR1 is SNHLY and CDR2 FYNNEI. J was trimmed by 6 bases and V by 2 bases; bases with no gene match: 4. The CDR3 runs 15 residues. Written as DNA, the CDR3 is TGTGCCAGCAGTGAACGGACTAGCGGGAGTCGCGAGCAGTACTTC. This translates into CASSERTSGSREQYF.

This clonotype has ten or more counts. The chain links TRBV5-4 to TRBJ1-6, with TRBD1 matching 11 bases. The V gene end was trimmed by 0 bases and the J gene end by 10 bases; junction bases not matched to a gene: 6. Germline V gene sequence: CDR1 SGHNT, CDR2 YYREEE (reference sequence). This CDR3 region has 16 residues. The CDR3 region is CASSLAGQGAKSPLHF. DNA of the CDR3: TGTGCCAGCAGCTTGGCCGGACAGGGGGCTAAGTCACCCCTCCACTTT.

This chain links TRBV5-6 with TRBJ1-1; D gene uncertain. This CDR3 has 13 amino acids. Germline loops: CDR1 SGHDT, CDR2 YYEEEE. The V gene lost 1 base and the J gene lost 3 bases, with 7 bases spanning the gap. In DNA, the CDR3 is TGTGCCAGCAGCTTGAAGTCGGACACTGAAGCTTTCTTT. Amino acid sequence: CASSLKSDTEAFF.

This clonotype was seen at least ten times. The chain is built from TRBV6-2 or TRBV6-3 and TRBJ2-7; possibly TRBD2 for D (5 bases). Germline V gene lookup returns CDR1 MNHEY and CDR2 SVGEGT. The CDR3 is made up of 12 amino acids. Trimming took off 6 bases at V and 6 bases at J, with 12 bases between the two ends. The CDR3 coding sequence is TGTGCCAGCAGATCTACTAGAGCCGAGCAGTACTTC. Amino acid sequence: CASRSTRAEQYF.

The rearrangement joins TRBV7-9 to TRBJ2-6; 7 bases are a match to TRBD1. Germline assignment: CDR1 SEHNR and CDR2 FQNEAQ (reference sequence). The CDR3 has 13 amino acids. The V and J ends lost 6 bases and 8 bases, in that order; junction bases with no gene match: 4. The CDR3 loop is CASRPTGSNVLTF. Here the CDR3 DNA reads TGTGCCAGCAGGCCGACAGGGTCCAACGTCCTGACTTTC.

About this clonotype: This may be a read error: a much more frequent sequence differs by one nucleotide. This sequence joins TRBV20-1 and TRBJ2-1; D remains ambiguous. This CDR3 is 11 amino acids long. The germline V gene encodes CDR1 DFQATT and CDR2 SNEGSKA (reference sequence). Trimming cost V 5 bases and J 2 bases, with 4 bases left between them. The CDR3 region is CSAGAYNEQFF. In nucleotides, the CDR3 is TGCAGTGCTGGAGCCTACAATGAGCAGTTCTTC.

This clonotype was picked up many times. The rearrangement uses TRBV2 and TRBJ2-7, with 9 bases that match TRBD2. V was pared by 6 bases and J by 2 bases, with 8 bases of the junction left unmatched. This CDR3 comprises 15 residues. Looked up from germline, CDR1 is SNHLY and CDR2 is FYNNEI. Here the CDR3 DNA reads TGTGCCAGCAGGTCTAAGCGGGAGGCCACCTACGAGCAGTACTTC. Translated: CASRSKREATYEQYF. Full variable domain (rest looked up from reference TRBV2 and TRBJ2-7): EPEVTQTPSHQVTQMGQEVILRCVPISNHLYFYWYRQILGQKVEFLVSFYNNEISEKSEIFDDQFSVERPDGSNFTLKIRSTKLEDSAMYFCASRSKREATYEQYFGPGTRLTVT.

This clonotype has a count of ten or more. This chain links TRBV2 with TRBJ1-6, with 8 nucleotides matching TRBD1. Germline CDR1 SNHLY, CDR2 FYNNEI. This CDR3 is built from 16 residues. Trimming removed 5 bases from V and 0 bases from J; junction bases left unmatched: 3. CDR3 amino acids: CASSWDRSSYNSPLHF. CDR3 sequence (DNA): TGTGCCAGCAGTTGGGACAGGAGCTCCTATAATTCACCCCTCCACTTT.

V gene TRBV7-9 combines with J gene TRBJ1-1; 9 nucleotides match TRBD1. The germline V gene encodes CDR1 SEHNR and CDR2 FQNEAQ (reference sequence). The CDR3 is made up of 14 amino acids. V shed 6 bases, J shed 0 bases, and the junction held 2 bases outside the gene matches. CDR3 residues: CASRQGALNTEAFF. The CDR3 DNA reads as TGTGCCAGCAGACAGGGGGCCTTGAACACTGAAGCTTTCTTT.